Shown below are 3 T cell receptor beta chains from a single sample sequenced in a study of T cell clonality in common variable immunodeficiency. Using immunoSEQ multiplex PCR, the repertoire was profiled, and TCRdb retains in-frame clones only, with some absent. Sampling found roughly 60,000 clones, none seen once. The material sequenced was peripheral blood mononuclear cells. The receptor source for this set is a person aged 18-70 years in good health.

This clone was observed at least ten times. Sequencing ends 3 residues short of the CDR3 end; the germline J gene provides the rest. Other DNA sequences in this sample translate to the same CDR3. The chain combines TRBV5-6 with TRBJ2-3; possibly TRBD2 for D (6 bases). V lost 5 bases, J lost 2 bases, and 9 bases lay in between. The germline V gene encodes CDR1 SGHDT and CDR2 YYEEEE. There are 13 residues in the CDR3. The CDR3 DNA, read in part, is TGTGCCAGCAGTCGGGACTTCACAGATACG. The encoded protein is CASSRDFTDT. In full, the CDR3 reads CASSRDFTDTQYF.

This clone was observed many times. Sequence at one end of the junction differs from germline and may be a read error. The read ends 3 residues early relative to the CDR3; the germline J gene fills the gap. The V gene is TRBV4-2, the J gene TRBJ2-7; possibly TRBD1 for D (6 bases). This CDR3 is 13 amino acids long. The germline gives CDR1 LGHNA, CDR2 YNFKEQ. The CDR3 DNA, read in part, is TGCGCCAGCAGCCAAGTCACAGGGAGCGAG. Protein product: CASSQVTGSE. The full CDR3 protein is CASSQVTGSEQYF.

There are many counts of this clone. The CDR3 goes on 3 residues after the read ends, and that part is filled in from the germline J gene. This chain connects TRBV2 to TRBJ2-7, with D possibly matching TRBD2 (6 bases). The CDR3 spans 13 residues. The V gene's germline CDR1 is SNHLY and CDR2 FYNNEI. V lost 10 bases to trimming and J lost 2 bases, with 15 bases between them. CDR3 DNA, as far as it was read: TGTGCCACCAATAGCGGTTACACCTACGAG. Protein product: CATNSGYTYE. From start to end, the CDR3 is CATNSGYTYEQYF.